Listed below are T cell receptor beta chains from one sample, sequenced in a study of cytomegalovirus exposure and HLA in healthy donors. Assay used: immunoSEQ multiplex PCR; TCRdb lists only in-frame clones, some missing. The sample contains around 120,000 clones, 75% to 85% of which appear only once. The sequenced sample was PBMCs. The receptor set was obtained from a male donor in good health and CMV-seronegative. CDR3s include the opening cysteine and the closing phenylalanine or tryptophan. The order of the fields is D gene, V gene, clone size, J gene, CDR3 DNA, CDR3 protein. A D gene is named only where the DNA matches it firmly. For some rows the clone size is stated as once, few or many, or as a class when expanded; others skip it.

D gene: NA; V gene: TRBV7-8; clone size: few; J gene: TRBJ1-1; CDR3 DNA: TGTGCCAGCAGCTTAGGCGGAGCGGGGGCTTTCTTT; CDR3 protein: CASSLGGAGAFF
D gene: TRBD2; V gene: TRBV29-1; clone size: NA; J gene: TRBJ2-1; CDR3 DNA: TGCAGCGTTGAGCCTAGCGGGAGGGCCTACAATGAGCAGTTCTTC; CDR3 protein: CSVEPSGRAYNEQFF
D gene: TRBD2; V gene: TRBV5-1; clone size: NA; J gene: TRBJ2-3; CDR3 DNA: TGCGCCAGCAGCCAAAACGGCGGGGGGACAGATACGCAGTATTTT; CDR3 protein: CASSQNGGGTDTQYF
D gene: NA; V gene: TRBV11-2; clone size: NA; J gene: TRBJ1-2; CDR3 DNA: TGTGCCAGCAGCCGCCCGGGCAGGGGTGCTAACTATGGCTACACCTTC; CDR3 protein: CASSRPGRGANYGYTF
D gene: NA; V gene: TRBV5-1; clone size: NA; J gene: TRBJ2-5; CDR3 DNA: TGCGCCAGCAGCTTGGGAGGCCCGGAGACCCAGTACTTC; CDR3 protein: CASSLGGPETQYF
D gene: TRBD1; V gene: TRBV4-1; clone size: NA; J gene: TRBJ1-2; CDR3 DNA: TGCGCCAGCAGCCAAGATTTAGGGGGCTATGACTATGGCTACACCTTC; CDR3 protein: CASSQDLGGYDYGYTF
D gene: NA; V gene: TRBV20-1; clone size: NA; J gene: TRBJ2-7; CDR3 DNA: TGCAGTGCTAATACAGGGAACGAGCAGTACTTC; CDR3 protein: CSANTGNEQYF
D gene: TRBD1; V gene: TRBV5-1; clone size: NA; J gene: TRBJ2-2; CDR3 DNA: TGCGCCAGCAGCTCGCTGATCGCAGGGGGCCTCGGGGAGCTGTTTTTT; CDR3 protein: CASSSLIAGGLGELFF
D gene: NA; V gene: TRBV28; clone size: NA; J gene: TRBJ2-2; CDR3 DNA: TGTGCCAGCAGTTTAGGCCGGCGGGGAGCGGCATTAACCGGGGAGCTGTTTTTT; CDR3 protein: CASSLGRRGAALTGELFF
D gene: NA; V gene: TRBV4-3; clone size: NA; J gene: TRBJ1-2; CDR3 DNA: TGCGCCAGCAGGTACTCTGTGAGTCCCCACTATGGCTACACCTTC; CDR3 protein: CASRYSVSPHYGYTF
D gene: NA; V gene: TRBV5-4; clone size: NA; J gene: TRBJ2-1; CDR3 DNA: TGTGCCAGCAGCTCCACCGGTGCTGAGCAGTTCTTC; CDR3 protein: CASSSTGAEQFF
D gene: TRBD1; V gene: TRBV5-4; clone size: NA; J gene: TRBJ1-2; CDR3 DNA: TGTGCCAGCAGCTCGGGCGGGACAGGGGAGGGCTACACCTTC; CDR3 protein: CASSSGGTGEGYTF
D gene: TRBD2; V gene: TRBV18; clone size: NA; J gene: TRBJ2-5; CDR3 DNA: TGTGCCAGCTCACCACTAGCGGGAGGGCTGTCAGAGACCCAGTACTTC; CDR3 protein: CASSPLAGGLSETQYF
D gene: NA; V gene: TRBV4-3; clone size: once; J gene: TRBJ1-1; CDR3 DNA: TGCGCCAGCAGCCCTTGGGGGTCAGGGGCGCGCACTGAAGCTTTCTTT; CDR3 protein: CASSPWGSGARTEAFF
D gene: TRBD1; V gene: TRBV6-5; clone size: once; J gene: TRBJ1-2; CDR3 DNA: TGTGCCAGCAGTGGACAGGGGAACTATGGCTACACCTTC; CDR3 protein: CASSGQGNYGYTF
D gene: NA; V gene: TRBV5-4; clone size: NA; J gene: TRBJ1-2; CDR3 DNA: TGTGCCAGCAGCTTGGAGACACATAACTATGGCTACACCTTC; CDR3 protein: CASSLETHNYGYTF
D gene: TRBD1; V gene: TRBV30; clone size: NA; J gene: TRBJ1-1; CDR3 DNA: TGTGCCTGGAGTTTGACAGGGGCGCGAGGGATGAACACTGAAGCTTTCTTT; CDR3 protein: CAWSLTGARGMNTEAFF
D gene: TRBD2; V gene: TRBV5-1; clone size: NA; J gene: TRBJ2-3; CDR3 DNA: TGCGCCAGCAGCACCGGACTAGCGGGAGTAACAGATACGCAGTATTTT; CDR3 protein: CASSTGLAGVTDTQYF
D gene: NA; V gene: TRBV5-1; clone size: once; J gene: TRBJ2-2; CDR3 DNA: TGCGCCAGCAGCTTCGGGACTAACACCGGGGAGCTGTTTTTT; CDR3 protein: CASSFGTNTGELFF
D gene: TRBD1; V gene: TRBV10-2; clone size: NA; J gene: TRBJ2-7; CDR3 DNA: TGCGCCAGCAGTGGGACTAACTGGACAGGGGGCTTGCGCGAGCAGTACTTC; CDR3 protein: CASSGTNWTGGLREQYF
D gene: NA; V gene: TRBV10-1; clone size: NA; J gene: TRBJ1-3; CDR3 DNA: TGCGCCAGCAGTGTGTCCGTCGGAAACACCATATATTTT; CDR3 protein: CASSVSVGNTIYF
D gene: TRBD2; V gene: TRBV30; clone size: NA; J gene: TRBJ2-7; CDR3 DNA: TGTGCCGGAAAGAAGTCTAGCGGCACCTACGAGCAGTACTTC; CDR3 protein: CAGKKSSGTYEQYF
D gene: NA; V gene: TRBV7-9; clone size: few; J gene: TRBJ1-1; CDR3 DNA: TGTGCCAGCAGCGCCTCCGGGGGGTGGGACACTGAAGCTTTCTTT; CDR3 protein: CASSASGGWDTEAFF
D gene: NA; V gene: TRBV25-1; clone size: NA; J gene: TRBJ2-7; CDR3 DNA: TGTGCCAGCAGAGAGGGAGTGGGATACGAGCAGTACTTC; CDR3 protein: CASREGVGYEQYF
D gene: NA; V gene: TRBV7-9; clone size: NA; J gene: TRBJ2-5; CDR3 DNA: TGTTCCAGCAGCTTAGACAGGCAAGAGACCCAGTACTTC; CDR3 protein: CSSSLDRQETQYF
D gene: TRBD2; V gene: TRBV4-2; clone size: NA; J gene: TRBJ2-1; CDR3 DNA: TGTGCCAGCAGCCAAGACTTCCGGGGAGGGGATGAGCAGTTCTTC; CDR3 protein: CASSQDFRGGDEQFF
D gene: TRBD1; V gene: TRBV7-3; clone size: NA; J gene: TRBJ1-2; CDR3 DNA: TGTGCCAGCAGCAATTCAGGGGGCGCGGATGGCTACACCTTC; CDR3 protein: CASSNSGGADGYTF
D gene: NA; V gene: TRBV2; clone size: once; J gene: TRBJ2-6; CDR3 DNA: TGTGCCAGCAGGGGGCTAAACTCTGGGGCCAACGGCCTGACTTTC; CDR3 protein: CASRGLNSGANGLTF
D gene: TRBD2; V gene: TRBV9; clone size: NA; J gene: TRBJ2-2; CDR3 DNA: TGTGCCAGCAGCGTAGTGCAGGGAGGGACCGGGGAGCTGTTTTTT; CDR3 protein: CASSVVQGGTGELFF
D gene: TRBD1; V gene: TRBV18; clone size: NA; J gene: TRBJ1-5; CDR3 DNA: TGTGCCAGCTCACTTGGGACAGGGCCCAATCAGCCCCAGCATTTT; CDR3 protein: CASSLGTGPNQPQHF
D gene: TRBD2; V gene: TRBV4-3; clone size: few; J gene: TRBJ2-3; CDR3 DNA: TGCGCCAGCAGCCTCATTTCACTAGCGGGATATGCAGATACGCAGTATTTT; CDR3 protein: CASSLISLAGYADTQYF
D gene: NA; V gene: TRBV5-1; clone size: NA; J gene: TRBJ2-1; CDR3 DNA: TGCGCCAGCAGCTCCCACTATCGGGGTTCCAATGAGCAGTTCTTC; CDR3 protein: CASSSHYRGSNEQFF
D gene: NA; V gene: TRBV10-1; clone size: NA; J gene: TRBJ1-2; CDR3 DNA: TGCGCCAGCAGTGACGGCAGGGGCGACTATGGCTACACCTTC; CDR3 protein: CASSDGRGDYGYTF
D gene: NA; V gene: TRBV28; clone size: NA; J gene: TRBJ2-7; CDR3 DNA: TGTGCCAGCGAAACAGGGAACTACGAGCAGTACTTC; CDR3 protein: CASETGNYEQYF
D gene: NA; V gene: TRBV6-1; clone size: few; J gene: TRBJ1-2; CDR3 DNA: TGTGCCAGCAGTGAAAGCGTTCTTAACTATGGCTACACCTTC; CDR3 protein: CASSESVLNYGYTF
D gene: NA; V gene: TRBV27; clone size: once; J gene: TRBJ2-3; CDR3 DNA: TGTGCCAGCACCAGGACAGCGAACACAGATACGCAGTATTTT; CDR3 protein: CASTRTANTDTQYF
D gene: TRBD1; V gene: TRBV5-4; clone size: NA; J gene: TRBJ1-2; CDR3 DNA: TGTGCCAGCAGCGGACAGGGGAGAACTAACTATGGCTACACCTTC; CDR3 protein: CASSGQGRTNYGYTF
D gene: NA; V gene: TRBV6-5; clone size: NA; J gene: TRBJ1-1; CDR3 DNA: TGTGCCAGCAGTTACGCTGCGGGCACCACTGAAGCTTTCTTT; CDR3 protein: CASSYAAGTTEAFF
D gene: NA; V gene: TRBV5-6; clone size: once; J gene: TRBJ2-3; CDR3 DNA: TGTGCCAGCAGCCTGGCTCCGGGAGATACGCAGTATTTT; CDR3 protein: CASSLAPGDTQYF
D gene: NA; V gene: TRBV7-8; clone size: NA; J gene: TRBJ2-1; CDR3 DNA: TGTGCCAGCAGCTTAGTAGCGGCAAGCTCCTACAATGAGCAGTTCTTC; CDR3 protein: CASSLVAASSYNEQFF
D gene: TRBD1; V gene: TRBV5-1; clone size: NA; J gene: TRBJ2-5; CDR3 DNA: TGCGCCAGCAGCTTCGCCGGGACAGGGGAAGAGACCCAGTACTTC; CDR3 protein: CASSFAGTGEETQYF
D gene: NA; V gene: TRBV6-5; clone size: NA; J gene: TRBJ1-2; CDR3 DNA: TGTGCCAGCAGTCACAACACGGCTAGCTACTATGGCTACACCTTC; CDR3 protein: CASSHNTASYYGYTF
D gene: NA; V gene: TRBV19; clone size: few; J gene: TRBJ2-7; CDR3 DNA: TGTGCCAGTAGTATAATGTCGACAAGCGAGCAGTACTTC; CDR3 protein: CASSIMSTSEQYF
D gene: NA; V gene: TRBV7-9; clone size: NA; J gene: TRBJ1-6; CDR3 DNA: TGTGCCAGCAGAGAATCCGGGGTCCCAAATTCACCCCTCCACTTT; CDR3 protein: CASRESGVPNSPLHF
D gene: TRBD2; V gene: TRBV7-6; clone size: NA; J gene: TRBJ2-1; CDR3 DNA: TGTGCCAGCAGCTTAGTGGGGACTAGCGCCAATGAGCAGTTCTTC; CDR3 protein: CASSLVGTSANEQFF
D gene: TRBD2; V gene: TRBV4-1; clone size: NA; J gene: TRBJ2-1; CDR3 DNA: TGCGCCAGCAGCCCCGGGACTAGCGGGGGGCCAGCGTTCTTC; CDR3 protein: CASSPGTSGGPAFF
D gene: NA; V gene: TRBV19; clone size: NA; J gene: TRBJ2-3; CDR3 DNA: TGTGCCAGTAGTTTTGGAGCGGGTCCCACAGATACGCAGTATTTT; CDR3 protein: CASSFGAGPTDTQYF
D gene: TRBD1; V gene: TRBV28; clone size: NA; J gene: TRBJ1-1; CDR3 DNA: TGTGCCAGCAGCCCCTTGAGGGACAGTATGAACACTGAAGCTTTCTTT; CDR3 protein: CASSPLRDSMNTEAFF
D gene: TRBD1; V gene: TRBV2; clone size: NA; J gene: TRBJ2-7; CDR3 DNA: TGTGCCAGCAGTACGGACAGGGGAAGAAGTGAGAAGTACTTC; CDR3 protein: CASSTDRGRSEKYF
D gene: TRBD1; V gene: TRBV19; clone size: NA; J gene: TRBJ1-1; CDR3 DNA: TGTGCCAGTAGCCAGGACAGGGGGCAAGACACTGAAGCTTTCTTT; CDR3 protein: CASSQDRGQDTEAFF
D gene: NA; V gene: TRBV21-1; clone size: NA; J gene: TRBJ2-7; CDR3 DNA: TGTGCCAGCAGCAAGTCCGGGAGTCCCTACGAGCAGTACTTC; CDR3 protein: CASSKSGSPYEQYF
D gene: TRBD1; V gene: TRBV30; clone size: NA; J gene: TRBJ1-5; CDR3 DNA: TGTGCCTGGAGCGTCAGGGACAGGGGCAATCAGCCCCAGCATTTT; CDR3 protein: CAWSVRDRGNQPQHF
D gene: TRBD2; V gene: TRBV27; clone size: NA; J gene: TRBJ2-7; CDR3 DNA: TGTGCCAGCAGTGGAATAGCGGGAGTATACTACGAGCAGTACTTC; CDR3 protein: CASSGIAGVYYEQYF
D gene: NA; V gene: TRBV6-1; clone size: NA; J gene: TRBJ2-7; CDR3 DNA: TGTGCCAGCAGTGGCCGTGTAGTCTACGAGCAGTACTTC; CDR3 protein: CASSGRVVYEQYF
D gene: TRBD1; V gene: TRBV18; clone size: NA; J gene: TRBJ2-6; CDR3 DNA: TGTGCCAGCTCACCAAATTATCGGGGACAGGGGGTCCCTGGGGCCAACGGCCTGACTTTC; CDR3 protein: CASSPNYRGQGVPGANGLTF
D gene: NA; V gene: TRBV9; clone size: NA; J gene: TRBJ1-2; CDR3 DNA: TGTGCCAGCAGCGAGATAAAGAGTGGCTACACCTTC; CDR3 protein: CASSEIKSGYTF
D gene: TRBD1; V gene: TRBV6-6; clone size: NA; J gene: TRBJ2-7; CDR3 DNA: TGTGCCAGCAGATTTAACTCGGACAGGGGCGAGCAGTACTTC; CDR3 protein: CASRFNSDRGEQYF
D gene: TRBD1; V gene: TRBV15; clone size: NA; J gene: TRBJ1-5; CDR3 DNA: TGTGCCACCAGCAGAGAGCGGACAGGGGGCAATCAGCCCCAGCATTTT; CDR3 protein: CATSRERTGGNQPQHF
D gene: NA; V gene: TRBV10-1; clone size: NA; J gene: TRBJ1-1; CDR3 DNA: TGCGCCAGCAGTGCGTCCCCCAGGAACACTGAAGCTTTCTTT; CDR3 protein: CASSASPRNTEAFF
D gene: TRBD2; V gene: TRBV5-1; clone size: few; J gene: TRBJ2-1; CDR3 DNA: TGCGCCAGCCAACCGCAAGCGGGAGGGCCCCATGAGCAGTTCTTC; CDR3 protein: CASQPQAGGPHEQFF